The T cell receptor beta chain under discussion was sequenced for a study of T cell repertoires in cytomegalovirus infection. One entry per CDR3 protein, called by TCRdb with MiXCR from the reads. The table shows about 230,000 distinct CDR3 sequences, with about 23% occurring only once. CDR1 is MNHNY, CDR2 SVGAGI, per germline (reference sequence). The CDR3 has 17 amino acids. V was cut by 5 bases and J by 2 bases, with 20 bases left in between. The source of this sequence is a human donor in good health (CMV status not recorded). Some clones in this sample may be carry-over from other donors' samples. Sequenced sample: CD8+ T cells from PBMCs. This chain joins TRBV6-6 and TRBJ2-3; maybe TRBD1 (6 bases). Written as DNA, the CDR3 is TGTGCCAGCAGTGCCCCGGACAGACGACCAGACACAGATACGCAGTATTTT. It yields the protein CASSAPDRRPDTDTQYF.